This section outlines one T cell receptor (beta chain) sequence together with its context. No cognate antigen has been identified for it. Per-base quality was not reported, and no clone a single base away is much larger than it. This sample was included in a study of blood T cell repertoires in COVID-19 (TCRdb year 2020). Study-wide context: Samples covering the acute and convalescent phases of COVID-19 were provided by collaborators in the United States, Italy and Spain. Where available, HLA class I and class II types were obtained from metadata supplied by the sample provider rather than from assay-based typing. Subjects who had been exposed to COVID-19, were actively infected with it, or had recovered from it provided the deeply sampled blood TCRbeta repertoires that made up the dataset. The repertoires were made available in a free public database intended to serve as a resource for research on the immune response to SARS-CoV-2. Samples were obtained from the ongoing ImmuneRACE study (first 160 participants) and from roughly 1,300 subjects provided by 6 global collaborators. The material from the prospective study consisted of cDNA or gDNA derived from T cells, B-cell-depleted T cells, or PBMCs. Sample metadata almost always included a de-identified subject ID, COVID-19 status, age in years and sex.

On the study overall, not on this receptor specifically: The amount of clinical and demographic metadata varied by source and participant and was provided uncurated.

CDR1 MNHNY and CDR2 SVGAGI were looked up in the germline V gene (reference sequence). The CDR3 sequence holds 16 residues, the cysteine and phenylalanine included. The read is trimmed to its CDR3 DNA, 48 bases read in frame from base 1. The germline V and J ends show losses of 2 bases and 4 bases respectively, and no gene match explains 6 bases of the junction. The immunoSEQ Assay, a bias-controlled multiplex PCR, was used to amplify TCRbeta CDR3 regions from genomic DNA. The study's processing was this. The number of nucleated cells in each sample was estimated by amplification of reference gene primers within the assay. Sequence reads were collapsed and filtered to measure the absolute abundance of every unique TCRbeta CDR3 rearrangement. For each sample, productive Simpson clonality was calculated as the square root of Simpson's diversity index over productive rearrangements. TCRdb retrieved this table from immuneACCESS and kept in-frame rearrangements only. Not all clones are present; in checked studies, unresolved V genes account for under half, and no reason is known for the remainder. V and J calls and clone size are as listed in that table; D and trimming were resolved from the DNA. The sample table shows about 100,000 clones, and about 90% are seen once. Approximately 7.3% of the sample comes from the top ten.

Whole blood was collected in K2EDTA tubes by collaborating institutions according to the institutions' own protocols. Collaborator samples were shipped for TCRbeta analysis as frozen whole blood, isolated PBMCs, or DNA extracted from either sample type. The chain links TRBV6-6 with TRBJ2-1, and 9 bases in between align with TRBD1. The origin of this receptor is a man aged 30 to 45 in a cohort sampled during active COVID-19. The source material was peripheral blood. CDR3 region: CASSYGLGTGYNEQFF. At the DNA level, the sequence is TGTGCCAGCAGTTACGGGTTGGGGACAGGGTACAATGAGCAGTTCTTC.